One and the same sample provided the 17 T cell receptor beta chains below, sequenced in a study of blood T cell repertoires in COVID-19. Clones were sequenced by immunoSEQ multiplex PCR, and TCRdb holds only the in-frame ones, with some missing. This table has around 300,000 clones, 90% appearing once. The sequenced material came from peripheral blood. The source of these receptors is a woman in her twenties or thirties with COVID-19, enrolled during active disease.

This sequence joins TRBV28 and TRBJ2-1; 8 positions agree with TRBD2. Germline trimming cut 4 bases from V and 6 bases from J; bases unmatched to any gene: 5. The length of the CDR3 is 14 residues. The germline gives CDR1 MDHEN, CDR2 SYDVKM. CDR3 in amino acids: CASSYLAGLNEQFF. DNA for the CDR3: TGTGCCAGCAGTTACCTAGCGGGCCTCAATGAGCAGTTCTTC.

The rearrangement links TRBV11-2 to TRBJ2-1; no reliable D call. This CDR3 spans 11 amino acids. Germline CDR1 SGHAT, CDR2 FQNNGV. The ends were cut back, 1 base at V and 11 bases at J, with 6 bases in the middle. CDR3 region: CASSLGAQQFF. In nucleotides, the CDR3 is TGTGCCAGCAGCTTAGGAGCTCAGCAGTTCTTC.

The rearrangement joins TRBV29-1 to TRBJ1-5; 9 nucleotides align to TRBD1. The V gene end was trimmed by 7 bases and the J gene end by 4 bases; junction bases not matched to a gene: 8. CDR3 length equals 14 residues. Looked up from germline, CDR1 is SQVTM and CDR2 is ANQGSEA. CDR3 in amino acids: CSAGTGRGNQPQHF. For the CDR3, the DNA is TGCAGCGCCGGGACAGGGCGTGGGAATCAGCCCCAGCATTTT.

The gene calls are TRBV7-3 and TRBJ1-3; 7 bases agree with TRBD1. Germline V lookup: CDR1 SGHTA, CDR2 FQGTGA. V dropped 5 bases and J dropped 14; count of bases not matched to a gene: 12. The CDR3 length is 13 residues. CDR3 residues: CASSLGRDRDLYF. CDR3 DNA: TGTGCCAGCAGCCTGGGGCGTGACAGGGACTTATATTTT.

The chain uses TRBV19 and TRBJ2-5, with 9 bases lining up with TRBD1. The germline V gene has CDR1 LNHDA and CDR2 SQIVND (reference sequence). V lost 9 bases, J lost 3 bases, and 8 bases stayed unmatched. The length of the CDR3 is 14 residues. The CDR3 DNA reads TGTGCCAGCAGCAACAGGGGGCGGGAAGAGACCCAGTACTTC. This gives the protein CASSNRGREETQYF.

This clone was found a few times. This chain links TRBV14 with TRBJ1-2; 9 nucleotides match TRBD1. J was trimmed by 0 bases and V by 8 bases; bases with no gene match: 10. The germline CDR1 and CDR2 sequences are SGHDN and FVKESK. The CDR3 has 16 residues. Here the CDR3 DNA reads TGTGCCAGCCATCCCCCCGGGACAGGGACTAACTATGGCTACACCTTC. Protein: CASHPPGTGTNYGYTF.

The rearrangement joins TRBV4-1 to TRBJ1-2; no clear D gene. The V and J ends lost 1 base and 8 bases respectively, with 17 bases between them. Germline V gene lookup returns CDR1 MGHRA and CDR2 YSYEKL. This CDR3 spans 15 amino acids. CDR3 in amino acids: CASSQVPPSAGGYTF. The CDR3 DNA is TGCGCCAGCAGCCAAGTACCCCCTTCGGCGGGGGGCTACACCTTC.

The chain couples TRBV6-6 to TRBJ2-5, with TRBD2 identical over 8 bases. This CDR3 region has 14 residues. Germline lookup yields CDR1 MNHNY and CDR2 SVGAGI (reference sequence). J was trimmed by 4 bases and V by 5 bases; bases with no gene match: 6. CDR3 region: CASSTSAGGETQYF. Written as DNA, the CDR3 is TGTGCCAGCAGTACTTCTGCGGGGGGAGAGACCCAGTACTTC.

The gene calls are TRBV6-6 and TRBJ1-5; D unclear. Germline V CDR1 and CDR2: MNHNY, SVGAGI (reference sequence). Trimming shortened V by 5 bases and J by 6 bases, and 26 bases separated the two germline ends. The CDR3 length is 18 residues. The CDR3 loop reads CASSPHGGGYVGFQPQHF. The DNA of the CDR3 is TGTGCCAGCAGTCCCCACGGAGGAGGGTATGTAGGATTTCAGCCCCAGCATTTT.

The rearrangement joins TRBV2 to TRBJ1-5, with D possibly being TRBD1 (5 bases). The germline CDR1 and CDR2 sequences are SNHLY and FYNNEI. The CDR3 has 13 residues. V shed 7 bases and J shed 3 bases, with 10 bases lying between them. CDR3 sequence: CASNAGFNQPQHF. DNA for the CDR3: TGTGCCAGCAATGCAGGGTTCAATCAGCCCCAGCATTTT. Combining the CDR3 with reference TRBV2 and TRBJ1-5 gives the whole variable domain EPEVTQTPSHQVTQMGQEVILRCVPISNHLYFYWYRQILGQKVEFLVSFYNNEISEKSEIFDDQFSVERPDGSNFTLKIRSTKLEDSAMYFCASNAGFNQPQHFGDGTRLSIL.

The chain is built from TRBV5-6 and TRBJ2-1, with 9 bases identical to TRBD2. V lost 4 bases to trimming and J lost 7 bases; unmatched junction nucleotides: 15. The CDR3 consists of 17 residues. Germline V gives CDR1 SGHDT, CDR2 YYEEEE. This CDR3 reads CASSPPVSGSRRNEQFF. CDR3 sequence (DNA): TGTGCCAGCAGCCCGCCGGTTAGCGGGAGCAGACGGAATGAGCAGTTCTTC.

This chain joins TRBV19 and TRBJ1-4; D perhaps matches TRBD1 (6 bases). Deletions cut 4 bases from V and 6 bases from J, with 9 bases between. Germline assignment: CDR1 LNHDA and CDR2 SQIVND (reference sequence). CDR3 length: 13 amino acids. This CDR3 is CASSNNRDEKLFF. The CDR3 DNA is TGTGCCAGTAGTAACAACAGGGATGAAAAACTGTTTTTT.

The genes are TRBV7-8 and TRBJ1-2; the D gene is possibly TRBD1 (6 bases). The CDR3 consists of 14 residues. Per germline, CDR1 SGHVS and CDR2 FQNEAQ. Trimming stripped 1 base from V and 6 bases from J, with 12 bases between. The CDR3 nucleotides read TGTGCCAGCAGCTTAGTTACGGGACACGATGGCTACACCTTC. Encoded protein: CASSLVTGHDGYTF.

The chain joins TRBV2 to TRBJ1-2, with TRBD1 matching 7 bases. Losses at the gene ends were 4 bases for V and 7 bases for J; bases not matched to a gene: 3. The CDR3 totals 12 residues. Looked up from germline, CDR1 is SNHLY and CDR2 is FYNNEI. The CDR3 DNA reads as TGTGCCAGCAGTGGACAGGGTCTTGGCTACACCTTC. Translation gives CASSGQGLGYTF.

This clone was seen only a few times. The chain couples TRBV11-2 to TRBJ2-1; 12 bases fit TRBD2. The CDR3 has 15 residues. V shed 4 bases, J shed 7 bases, and the junction held 5 bases outside the gene matches. The germline V gene has CDR1 SGHAT and CDR2 FQNNGV. The CDR3 is CASSSLAGGINEQFF. DNA for the CDR3: TGTGCCAGCAGCTCACTAGCGGGAGGTATTAATGAGCAGTTCTTC. Full variable domain (remainder filled in from reference TRBV11-2 and TRBJ2-1): EAGVAQSPRYKIIEKRQSVAFWCNPISGHATLYWYQQILGQGPKLLIQFQNNGVVDDSQLPKDRFSAERLKGVDSTLKIQPAKLEDSAVYLCASSSLAGGINEQFFGPGTRLTVL.

The chain uses TRBV6-5 and TRBJ2-7, with 9 bases identical to TRBD1. The germline V gene encodes CDR1 MNHEY and CDR2 SVGAGI. The V segment lost 6 bases and the J segment 0 bases; nucleotides outside the gene matches: 3. The CDR3 loop spans 14 amino acids. The CDR3 sequence is CASRDRGGSYEQYF. In DNA, the CDR3 is TGTGCCAGCAGGGACAGGGGCGGCTCCTACGAGCAGTACTTC.

The rearrangement joins TRBV3-1 (or the pseudogene TRBV3-2) to TRBJ1-2; 7 bases line up with TRBD1. V shed 1 base, J shed 0 bases, and the junction held 2 bases outside the gene matches. This CDR3 is 15 amino acids long. Germline values: CDR1 LGHDT, CDR2 YNNKEL (reference sequence). The CDR3 is CASSQGTGANYGYTF. CDR3 nucleotide sequence: TGTGCCAGCAGCCAAGGGACAGGAGCTAACTATGGCTACACCTTC.